A single sample is the source of the 20 T cell receptor beta chains below, sequenced in a study of blood T cell repertoires in COVID-19. The protocol was immunoSEQ multiplex PCR, while the TCRdb copy is restricted to in-frame clones and leaves out a portion. The repertoire consists of about 480,000 clones, with roughly nine tenths occurring once and the leading ten covering 0.9%. The sequenced material came from peripheral blood. The origin of the receptors is a man younger than 35 with COVID-19, enrolled during active disease.

The chain recombines TRBV28 with TRBJ2-7; TRBD2 aligns across 7 bases. This CDR3 comprises 15 residues. CDR1 and CDR2 from the germline V gene are MDHEN and SYDVKM. J lost 5 bases, V lost 6 bases, and 13 bases had no gene match. DNA of the CDR3: TGTGCCAGCAGCTGGCCGGAGGGAGGGCCTGACGAGCAGTACTTC. It codes for CASSWPEGGPDEQYF.

This chain connects TRBV5-1 to TRBJ2-2, with TRBD1 as a possible D gene (5 bases). Germline lookup yields CDR1 SGHRS and CDR2 YFSETQ. The CDR3 extends over 16 amino acids. The V end lost 4 bases, the J end lost 0 bases, and 13 bases lay between the germline ends. The CDR3 DNA sequence: TGCGCCAGCAGCACGACAGCCCAAGCGAACACCGGGGAGCTGTTTTTT. Its translation is CASSTTAQANTGELFF.

This chain's CDR3 is CASSSDGTELYTF. Here the CDR3 DNA reads TGTGCCAGCAGCTCGGATGGGACAGAGCTCTACACCTTC. The rearrangement uses TRBV3-1 (or the pseudogene TRBV3-2) and TRBJ1-2; 7 bases are shared with TRBD1. Trimming removed 5 bases from V and 10 bases from J; junction bases left unmatched: 10. Germline V gives CDR1 LGHDT, CDR2 YNNKEL (reference sequence). The CDR3 sequence is 13 residues long.

V gene TRBV19 combines with J gene TRBJ2-7; TRBD2 aligns across 12 bases. Germline-derived CDR1 and CDR2 are LNHDA and SQIVND (reference sequence). The CDR3 extends over 13 amino acids. The CDR3 sequence is CAFEGLAGYEQYF. The CDR3 bases are TGTGCGTTTGAGGGACTAGCGGGCTACGAGCAGTACTTC.

This CDR3 reads CASSNTDRSNQPQHF. The CDR3 coding sequence is TGTGCCAGTAGTAACACCGACAGAAGCAATCAGCCCCAGCATTTT. This chain links TRBV19 with TRBJ1-5, with a tentative D call TRBD1 (5 bases). V dropped 4 bases and J dropped 1 base, with 11 bases sitting between them. The CDR3 runs 15 residues. Germline loops: CDR1 LNHDA, CDR2 SQIVND (reference sequence).

This rearrangement joins TRBV3-1 (or the pseudogene TRBV3-2) to TRBJ2-3; TRBD2 matches at 11 bases. The CDR3 spans 18 residues. V lost 2 bases and J lost 3; bases outside the gene matches: 10. From germline, CDR1 is LGHDT and CDR2 YNNKEL (reference sequence). The CDR3 loop is CASSQRPPLAGGTDTQYF. DNA for the CDR3: TGTGCCAGCAGCCAACGGCCCCCGCTAGCGGGGGGTACAGATACGCAGTATTTT.

The chain uses TRBV4-2 and TRBJ2-3, with TRBD2 matching 8 bases. V lost 3 bases and J lost 2; bases outside the gene matches: 7. The germline V gene encodes CDR1 LGHNA and CDR2 YNFKEQ. The CDR3 has 16 residues. CDR3 sequence (DNA): TGTGCCAGCAGCCAGACTAGCGCTCCCGCCACAGATACGCAGTATTTT. Its translation: CASSQTSAPATDTQYF.

The chain couples TRBV10-2 to TRBJ2-3; D gene unclear. The length of the CDR3 is 15 residues. Germline V gene sequence: CDR1 WSHSY, CDR2 SAAADI. V was trimmed by 2 bases and J by 1 base, leaving 10 bases between them. CDR3 in amino acids: CASSETPDRTDTQYF. DNA for the CDR3: TGCGCCAGCAGTGAGACGCCAGATCGCACAGATACGCAGTATTTT.

This clone was seen just once. The gene calls are TRBV11-2 and TRBJ2-3; D is unclear. Per the germline V gene, CDR1 is SGHAT and CDR2 is FQNNGV. V was cut by 0 bases and J by 7 bases, with 5 bases left in between. This CDR3 spans 12 amino acids. CDR3 DNA sequence: TGTGCCAGCAGCTTAGAATACAATACGCAGTATTTT. Encoded protein: CASSLEYNTQYF.

The gene calls are TRBV9 and TRBJ2-5; possibly TRBD1 for D (6 bases). The CDR3 is made up of 15 amino acids. Germline assignment: CDR1 SGDLS and CDR2 YYNGEE. V shed 0 bases and J shed 4 bases, with 13 bases lying between them. CDR3 coding DNA: TGTGCCAGCAGCGTAGCGCCAGGGGCGGGAGAGACCCAGTACTTC. Its translation is CASSVAPGAGETQYF.

The chain recombines TRBV7-8 with TRBJ2-3, with 11 nucleotides matching TRBD2. Germline V gene data show CDR1 as SGHVS and CDR2 as FQNEAQ. The CDR3 covers 21 residues. V shed 0 bases, J shed 2 bases, and the junction held 16 bases outside the gene matches. CDR3 in amino acids: CASSLARTARLAGNHTDTQYF. The CDR3 nucleotides are TGTGCCAGCAGCTTAGCGCGAACCGCCAGACTAGCGGGGAATCACACAGATACGCAGTATTTT.

This chain links TRBV24-1 with TRBJ1-2; D perhaps matches TRBD1 (6 bases). V shed 4 bases and J shed 5 bases, with 7 bases lying between them. Germline-derived CDR1 and CDR2 are KGHDR and SFDVKD. The CDR3 covers 12 residues. DNA for the CDR3: TGTGCCACCAGTGAGACAGGTTATGGCTACACCTTC. As protein: CATSETGYGYTF.

The chain combines TRBV16 with TRBJ1-4, with no clear D. The V gene lost 6 bases and the J gene lost 8 bases, with 10 bases spanning the gap. The CDR3 is made up of 12 amino acids. CDR1 and CDR2 from the germline V gene are KGHSY and FQNENV. This CDR3 is CASSDISEKLFF. In DNA, the CDR3 is TGTGCCAGCAGTGACATTTCCGAAAAACTGTTTTTT.

The chain employs TRBV12-3 or TRBV12-4 and TRBJ2-5; D call uncertain. The V end was cut by 3 bases, the J end by 2 bases, with 7 bases between. The CDR3 extends over 13 amino acids. This chain's CDR3 is CASSLSPQETQYF. The CDR3 nucleotides read TGTGCCAGCAGTTTGAGCCCACAAGAGACCCAGTACTTC.

The V gene is TRBV14, the J gene TRBJ2-5; D might be TRBD2 (5 bases). The V gene's germline CDR1 is SGHDN and CDR2 FVKESK. With 1 base removed from V and 5 bases from J, the gap between germline ends came to 20 bases. The CDR3 extends over 17 amino acids. DNA of the CDR3: TGTGCCAGCAGCCAAGGAGTAAAACTAGGCGGTGGTGAGACCCAGTACTTC. Its translation is CASSQGVKLGGGETQYF.

The genes are TRBV24-1 and TRBJ2-4; no clear D. Germline-derived CDR1 and CDR2 are KGHDR and SFDVKD. Between the trimmed V and J ends, which lost 4 bases and 9 bases, there was a span of 21 bases. The CDR3 contains 16 residues. CDR3 nucleotide sequence: TGTGCCACCAGTGAGTCCATCGTCGGGTTCGGTGGCATTCAGTACTTC. Amino acids: CATSESIVGFGGIQYF.

The genes are TRBV6-5 and TRBJ1-5, with D possibly being TRBD1 (5 bases). The length of the CDR3 is 13 residues. Trimming cost V 6 bases and J 0 bases, with 6 bases left between them. CDR1 is MNHEY, CDR2 SVGAGI, per germline. As DNA, the CDR3 is TGTGCCAGCAGGGACACTAGCAATCAGCCCCAGCATTTT. Translation gives CASRDTSNQPQHF.

The chain combines TRBV30 with TRBJ1-3, with D possibly being TRBD1 (5 bases). The CDR3 spans 13 residues. Trimming shortened V by 4 bases and J by 0 bases, and 7 bases separated the two germline ends. CDR1 is GTSNPN, CDR2 SVGIG, per germline (reference sequence). CDR3 protein: CAWTTGSGNTIYF. CDR3 in DNA: TGTGCCTGGACCACAGGCTCTGGAAACACCATATATTTT.

V usage is TRBV6-5 and J usage is TRBJ1-2; unclear D gene. Germline loops: CDR1 MNHEY, CDR2 SVGAGI. The CDR3 is 13 residues long. Between the trimmed V and J ends, which lost 4 bases and 7 bases, there was a span of 13 bases. The CDR3 sequence is CASSSQDRCGYTF. CDR3 in DNA: TGTGCCAGCAGTTCCCAGGATCGGTGTGGCTACACCTTC.

The rearrangement uses TRBV24-1 and TRBJ2-2; possible D gene TRBD2, 7 bases. Trimming removed 3 bases at V and 5 bases at J, with 18 bases between. The length of the CDR3 is 17 residues. Looked up from germline, CDR1 is KGHDR and CDR2 is SFDVKD. In nucleotides, the CDR3 is TGTGCCACCAGTGATCGCCGAGGGGGGGCGAGGACCGGGGAGCTGTTTTTT. It is translated as CATSDRRGGARTGELFF.